A selection of T cell receptor beta chains follows, all from one sample in a study of blood T cell repertoires in COVID-19. Profiling relied on immunoSEQ multiplex PCR, and the TCRdb table lists in-frame clones only, not all of them. The sample includes some 340,000 clones, about 87% seen only once; the top ten take under 5.5%. The specimen sequenced was PBMCs or T cells enriched from blood (not recorded which). All receptors come from a woman aged 25 to 39 who had recovered from COVID-19. The CDR3 runs from the conserved cysteine through the conserved F or W. D genes are given only for firm matches. Not all rows give a size; the values are once, few, many and, for expanded clones, a class.

TRBJ2-3	NA	NA	TRBV14	TGTGCCAGCAGCCAAGATCGGCGGGGAGTCACAGATACGCAGTATTTT	CASSQDRRGVTDTQYF
TRBJ1-3	NA	NA	TRBV7-2	TGTGCCAGCAGCTTCGCCGGGAGCTCTGGAAACACCATATATTTT	CASSFAGSSGNTIYF
TRBJ1-3	NA	NA	TRBV7-9	TGTGCCAGCAGCCCGGTCTTCTACTCTGGAAACACCATATATTTT	CASSPVFYSGNTIYF
TRBJ1-4	NA	NA	TRBV30	TGTGCCTGGAGTGTTTCGGGTGTGAGTGAAAAACTGTTTTTT	CAWSVSGVSEKLFF
TRBJ2-1	NA	NA	TRBV4-2	TGTGCCAGCAGCCAAGACTATAGCTCCTACAATGAGCAGTTCTTC	CASSQDYSSYNEQFF
TRBJ1-5	NA	NA	TRBV18	TGTGCCAGCCGGGGAGGGGGCAATCAGCCCCAGCATTTT	CASRGGGNQPQHF
TRBJ2-7	NA	TRBD1	TRBV5-1	TGCGCCAGCAGACCTTGGGACAGCTCCTACGAGCAGTACTTC	CASRPWDSSYEQYF
TRBJ2-2	many	NA	TRBV19	TGTGCCAGTCGGGGGGCCGACGGGGAGCTGTTTTTT	CASRGADGELFF
TRBJ1-1	NA	NA	TRBV10-3	TGTGCCATCAGTGAGAAAGGCAGGTTAACTGAAGCTTTCTTT	CAISEKGRLTEAFF
TRBJ1-2	NA	TRBD1	TRBV6-6	TGTGCCAGCAGTTACTCTCAGGGGGAAAACTATGGCTACACCTTC	CASSYSQGENYGYTF
TRBJ2-2	NA	TRBD2	TRBV3-1/TRBV3-2	TGTGCCAGCAGCCAAGATCTTAGTACTAGCGGGGGGCCTTATACCGGGGAGCTGTTTTTT	CASSQDLSTSGGPYTGELFF
TRBJ1-5	NA	NA	TRBV5-1	TGCGCCAGCAGCTTAGGGGCAGCTACTAGCAATCAGCCCCAGCATTTT	CASSLGAATSNQPQHF
TRBJ2-7	few	TRBD1	TRBV5-1	TGCGCCAGCAGCGGGACAGGGAACTACGAGCAGTACTTC	CASSGTGNYEQYF
TRBJ2-5	NA	NA	TRBV7-9	TGTGCCAGCAGCTACGCGGGACAGCATTCCGAGACCCAGTACTTC	CASSYAGQHSETQYF
TRBJ2-3	NA	TRBD2	TRBV28	TGTGCCAGCAGTCTAGCGGGCCGCACAGATACGCAGTATTTT	CASSLAGRTDTQYF
TRBJ1-1	NA	NA	TRBV6-1	TGTGCCAGCAGTGAAGCGCGCTTGATAGAGGCTTTCTTT	CASSEARLIEAFF
TRBJ1-2	NA	TRBD1	TRBV4-2	TGTGCCAGCAGCCAAGGGCAGGGGGGCTATGGCTACACCTTC	CASSQGQGGYGYTF
TRBJ1-4	NA	NA	TRBV11-2	TGTGCCAGCAGCTTAGGACTGATGGAAAAACTGTTTTTT	CASSLGLMEKLFF
TRBJ2-5	few	NA	TRBV4-1	TGCGCCAGCAGCCTCCACGGAACGGGGAAGGGAGAGACCCAGTACTTC	CASSLHGTGKGETQYF
TRBJ1-2	NA	TRBD1	TRBV19	TGTGCCAGTAGTGGACAGGGGGACTATGGCTACACCTTC	CASSGQGDYGYTF
TRBJ2-5	NA	NA	TRBV20-1	TGCAGTGCTAGAGCCCCGGAGACCCAGTACTTC	CSARAPETQYF
TRBJ1-1	NA	NA	TRBV12-3/TRBV12-4	TGTGCCAGCAGTTTATCAGGGGCAGCTTTCTTT	CASSLSGAAFF
TRBJ1-2	few	NA	TRBV7-2	TGTGCCAGCAGCTTAGATCGGGGGGCGGGTTATGGCTACACCTTC	CASSLDRGAGYGYTF
TRBJ1-1	NA	NA	TRBV27	TGTGCCAGCAGTTTATCGAGGGAGAACACTGAAGCTTTCTTT	CASSLSRENTEAFF
TRBJ2-2	NA	TRBD1	TRBV19	TGTGCCAGTAGCGACCAGACAGGGACCGGGGAGCTGTTTTTT	CASSDQTGTGELFF
TRBJ1-4	once	NA	TRBV11-2	TGTGCCAGCAGCCCTGACAGCCTTGAATGGGAAAAACTGTTTTTT	CASSPDSLEWEKLFF
TRBJ1-3	NA	NA	TRBV19	TGTGCCAGTAGTATTATTTCCGGGGTACCTGGAAACACCATATATTTT	CASSIISGVPGNTIYF
TRBJ1-4	NA	NA	TRBV30	TGTGCCTTCGAGGGTGGGGGCTTACGTATTAATGAAAAACTGTTTTTT	CAFEGGGLRINEKLFF